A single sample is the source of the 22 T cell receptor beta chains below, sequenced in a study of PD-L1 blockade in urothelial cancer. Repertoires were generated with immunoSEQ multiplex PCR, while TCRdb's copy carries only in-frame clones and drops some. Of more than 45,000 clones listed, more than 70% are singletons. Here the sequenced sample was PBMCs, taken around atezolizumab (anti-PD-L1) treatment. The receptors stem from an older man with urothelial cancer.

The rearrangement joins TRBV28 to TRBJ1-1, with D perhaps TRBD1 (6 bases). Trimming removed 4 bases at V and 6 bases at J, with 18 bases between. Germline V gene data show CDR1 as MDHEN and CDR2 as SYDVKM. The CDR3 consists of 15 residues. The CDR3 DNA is TGTGCCAGCAGTTACGCACGGGGACATAGCGCTGAAGCTTTCTTT. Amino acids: CASSYARGHSAEAFF.

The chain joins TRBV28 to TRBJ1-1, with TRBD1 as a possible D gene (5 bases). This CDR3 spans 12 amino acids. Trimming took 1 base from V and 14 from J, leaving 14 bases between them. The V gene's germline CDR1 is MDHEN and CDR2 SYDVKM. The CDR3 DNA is TGTGCCAGCAGTTTATTGTACAGGCGGCAGTTCTTT. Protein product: CASSLLYRRQFF.

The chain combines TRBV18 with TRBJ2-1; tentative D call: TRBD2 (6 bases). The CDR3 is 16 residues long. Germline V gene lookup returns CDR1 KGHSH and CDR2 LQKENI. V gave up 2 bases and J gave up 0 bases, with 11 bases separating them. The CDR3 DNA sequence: TGTGCCAGCTCACCAAGGGACTGGAGCTCCTACAATGAGCAGTTCTTC. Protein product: CASSPRDWSSYNEQFF.

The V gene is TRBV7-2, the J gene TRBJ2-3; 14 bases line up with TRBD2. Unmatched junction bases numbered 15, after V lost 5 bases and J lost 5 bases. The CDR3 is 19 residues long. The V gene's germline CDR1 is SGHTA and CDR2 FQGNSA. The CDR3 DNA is TGTGCCAGCAGCCCCCCCGGCCCGGGACTAGCGGGAGTAAAAGATACGCAGTATTTT. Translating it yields CASSPPGPGLAGVKDTQYF.

For the CDR3, the DNA is TGTGCCAGTAGTATAGTCGCTACAGGGGGCATAACTGAAGCTTTCTTT. Translation: CASSIVATGGITEAFF. The chain recombines TRBV19 with TRBJ1-1, with 9 bases identical to TRBD1. Germline CDR1 is LNHDA and CDR2 is SQIVND (reference sequence). There are 16 residues in the CDR3. The ends lost 1 base at V and 5 bases at J; junction bases unmatched: 8.

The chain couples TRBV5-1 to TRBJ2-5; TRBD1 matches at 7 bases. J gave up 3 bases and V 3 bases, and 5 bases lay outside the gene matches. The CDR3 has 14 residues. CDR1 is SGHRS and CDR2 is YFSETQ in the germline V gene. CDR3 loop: CASSSGTAKETQYF. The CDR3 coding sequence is TGCGCCAGCAGCTCCGGGACAGCAAAAGAGACCCAGTACTTC. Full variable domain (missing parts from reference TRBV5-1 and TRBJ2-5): KAGVTQTPRYLIKTRGQQVTLSCSPISGHRSVSWYQQTPGQGLQFLFEYFSETQRNKGNFPGRFSGRQFSNSRSEMNVSTLELGDSALYLCASSSGTAKETQYFGPGTRLLVL.

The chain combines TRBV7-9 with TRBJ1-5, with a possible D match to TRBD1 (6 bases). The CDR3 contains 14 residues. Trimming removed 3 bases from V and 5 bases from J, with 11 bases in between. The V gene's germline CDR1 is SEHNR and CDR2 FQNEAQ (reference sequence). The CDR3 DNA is TGTGCCAGCAGCTTCGGCAGGGGTGATCAGCCCCAGCATTTT. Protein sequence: CASSFGRGDQPQHF. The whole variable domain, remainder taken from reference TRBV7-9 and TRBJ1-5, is DTGVSQNPRHKITKRGQNVTFRCDPISEHNRLYWYRQTLGQGPEFLTYFQNEAQLEKSRLLSDRFSAERPKGSFSTLEIQRTEQGDSAMYLCASSFGRGDQPQHFGDGTRLSIL.

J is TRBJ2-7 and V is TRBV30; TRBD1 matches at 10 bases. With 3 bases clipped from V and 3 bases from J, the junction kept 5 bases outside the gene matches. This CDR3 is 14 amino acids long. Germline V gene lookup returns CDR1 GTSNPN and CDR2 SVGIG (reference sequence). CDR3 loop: CAWSEGQGIYEQYF. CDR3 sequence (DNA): TGTGCCTGGAGCGAGGGACAGGGGATCTACGAGCAGTACTTC.

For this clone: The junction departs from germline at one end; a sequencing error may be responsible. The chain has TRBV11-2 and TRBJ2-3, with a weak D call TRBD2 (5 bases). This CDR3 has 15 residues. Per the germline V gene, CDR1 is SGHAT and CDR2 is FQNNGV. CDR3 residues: CASSLGEGWTDTQYF. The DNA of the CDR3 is TGTGCCAGCAGTTTAGGCGAGGGTTGGACAGATACGCAGTATTTT.

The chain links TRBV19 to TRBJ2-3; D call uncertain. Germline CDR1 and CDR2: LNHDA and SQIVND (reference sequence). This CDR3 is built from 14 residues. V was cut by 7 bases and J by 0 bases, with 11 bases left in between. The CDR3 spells CASIWNGSTDTQYF. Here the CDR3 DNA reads TGTGCCAGTATTTGGAACGGGAGCACAGATACGCAGTATTTT.

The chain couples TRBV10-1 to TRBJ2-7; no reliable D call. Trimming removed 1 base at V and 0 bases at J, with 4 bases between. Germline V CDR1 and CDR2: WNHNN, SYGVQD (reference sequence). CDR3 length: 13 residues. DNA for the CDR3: TGCGCCAGCAGTGAGTTTAGCTCCTACGAGCAGTACTTC. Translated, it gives CASSEFSSYEQYF.

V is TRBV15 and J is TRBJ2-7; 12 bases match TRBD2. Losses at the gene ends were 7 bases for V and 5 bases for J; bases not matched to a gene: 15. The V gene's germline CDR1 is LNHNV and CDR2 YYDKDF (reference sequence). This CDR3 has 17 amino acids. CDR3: CATKPSYGLAGSDEQYF. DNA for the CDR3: TGTGCCACCAAGCCGTCTTACGGACTAGCGGGATCGGACGAGCAGTACTTC.

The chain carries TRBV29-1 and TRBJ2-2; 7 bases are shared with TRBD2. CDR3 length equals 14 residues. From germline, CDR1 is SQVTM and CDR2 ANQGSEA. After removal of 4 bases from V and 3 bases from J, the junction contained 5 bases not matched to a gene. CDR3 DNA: TGCAGCGTTGCGCGGGAGCGCGACACCGGGGAGCTGTTTTTT. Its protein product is CSVARERDTGELFF.

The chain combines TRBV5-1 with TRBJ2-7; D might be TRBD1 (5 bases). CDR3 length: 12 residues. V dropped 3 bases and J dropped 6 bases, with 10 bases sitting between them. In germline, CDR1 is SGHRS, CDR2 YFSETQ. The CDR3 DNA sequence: TGCGCCAGCAGCTCGTCAGGGCTCGAGCAGTACTTC. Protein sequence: CASSSSGLEQYF.

As DNA, the CDR3 is TGTGCCAGCAGCCAAGTTCGGACTAGCGGGAGCTATAAGCAGTACTTC. Protein product: CASSQVRTSGSYKQYF. This chain connects TRBV14 to TRBJ2-7; 13 bases are a match to TRBD2. Germline V gene sequence: CDR1 SGHDN, CDR2 FVKESK. After removal of 1 base from V and 8 bases from J, the junction contained 8 bases not matched to a gene. This CDR3 is 16 amino acids long.

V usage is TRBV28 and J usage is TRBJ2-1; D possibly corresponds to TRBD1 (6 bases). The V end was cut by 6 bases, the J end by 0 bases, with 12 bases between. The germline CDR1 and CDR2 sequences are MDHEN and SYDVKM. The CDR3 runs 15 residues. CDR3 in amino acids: CASSLRDTSYNEQFF. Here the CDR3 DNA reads TGTGCCAGCAGCCTCCGGGACACCTCCTACAATGAGCAGTTCTTC.

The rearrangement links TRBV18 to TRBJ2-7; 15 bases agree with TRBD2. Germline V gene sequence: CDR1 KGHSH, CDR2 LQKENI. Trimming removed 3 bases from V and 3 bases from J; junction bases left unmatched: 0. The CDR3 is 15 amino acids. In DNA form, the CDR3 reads TGTGCCAGCTCACCGGGACTAGCGGGAGGCTACGAGCAGTACTTC. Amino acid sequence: CASSPGLAGGYEQYF.

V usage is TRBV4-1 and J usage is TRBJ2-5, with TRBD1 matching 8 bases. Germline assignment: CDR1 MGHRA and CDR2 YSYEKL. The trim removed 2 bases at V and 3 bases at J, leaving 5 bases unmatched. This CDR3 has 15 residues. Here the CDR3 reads CASSQQDREEETQYF. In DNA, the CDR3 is TGCGCCAGCAGCCAACAGGACAGGGAAGAAGAGACCCAGTACTTC.

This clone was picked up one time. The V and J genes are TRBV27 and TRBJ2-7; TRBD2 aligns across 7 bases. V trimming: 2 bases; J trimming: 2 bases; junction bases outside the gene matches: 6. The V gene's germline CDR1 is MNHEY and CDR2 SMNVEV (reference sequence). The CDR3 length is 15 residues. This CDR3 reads CASSLRLAVTYEQYF. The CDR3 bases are TGTGCCAGCAGTTTAAGGCTAGCGGTTACCTACGAGCAGTACTTC.

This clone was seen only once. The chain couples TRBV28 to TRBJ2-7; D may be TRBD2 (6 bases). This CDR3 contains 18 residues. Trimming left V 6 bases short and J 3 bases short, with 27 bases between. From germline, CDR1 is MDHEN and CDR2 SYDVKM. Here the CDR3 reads CASRDPGRSTGLSYEQYF. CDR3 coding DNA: TGTGCCAGCAGAGATCCTGGACGGAGTACGGGACTTAGCTACGAGCAGTACTTC.

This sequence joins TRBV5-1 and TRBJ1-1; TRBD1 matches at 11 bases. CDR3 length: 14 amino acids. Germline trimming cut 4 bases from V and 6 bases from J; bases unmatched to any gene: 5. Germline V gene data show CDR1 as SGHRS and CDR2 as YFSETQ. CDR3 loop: CASSTGQGVAEAFF. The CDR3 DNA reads TGCGCCAGCAGCACGGGACAGGGGGTGGCTGAAGCTTTCTTT.

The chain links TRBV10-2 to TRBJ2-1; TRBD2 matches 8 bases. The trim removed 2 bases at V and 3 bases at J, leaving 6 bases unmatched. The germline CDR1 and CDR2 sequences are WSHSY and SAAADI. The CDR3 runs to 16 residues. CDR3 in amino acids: CASSERAGENYNEQFF. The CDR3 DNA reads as TGCGCCAGCAGTGAGAGAGCGGGGGAGAACTACAATGAGCAGTTCTTC.